Each of the 18 T cell receptor beta chains below was sequenced from the same sample in a study of beta chain features in type 1 diabetes. Reverse transcription of all isolated RNA meant that expressed TCRB transcripts were sequenced. Only in-frame clones appear in the TCRdb table, and some are missing; sequencing was by immunoSEQ multiplex PCR. The sample contains around 250,000 clones, around 68% of which appear only once. Sequencing was carried out using naive CD4+ T cells from blood. Source of these receptors: a man younger than 40 in good health.

Comments on this clone: The sample carries other DNA sequences with the same CDR3. The chain joins TRBV7-2 to TRBJ2-3; D may be TRBD1 (5 bases). Per the germline V gene, CDR1 is SGHTA and CDR2 is FQGNSA. V was clipped by 0 bases and J by 1 base, with 8 bases between them. There are 15 residues in the CDR3. The CDR3 loop is CASSLASGRTDTQYF. The CDR3 coding sequence is TGTGCCAGCAGCTTAGCGTCAGGGCGCACAGATACGCAGTATTTT. The variable domain in full, with the rest retrieved from reference TRBV7-2 and TRBJ2-3, is GAGVSQSPSNKVTEKGKDVELRCDPISGHTALYWYRQSLGQGLEFLIYFQGNSAPDKSGLPSDRFSAERTGGSVSTLTIQRTQQEDSAVYLCASSLASGRTDTQYFGPGTRLTVL.

This chain's CDR3 is CASTRLAGMYEQYF. The CDR3 bases are TGTGCCAGCACAAGACTAGCGGGGATGTACGAGCAGTACTTC. This chain uses TRBV7-2 with TRBJ2-7, with TRBD2 identical over 11 bases. Germline V gene sequence: CDR1 SGHTA, CDR2 FQGNSA. The CDR3 has 14 amino acids. J lost 4 bases, V lost 7 bases, and 6 bases had no gene match. The full variable domain, with the rest looked up from reference TRBV7-2 and TRBJ2-7, is GAGVSQSPSNKVTEKGKDVELRCDPISGHTALYWYRQSLGQGLEFLIYFQGNSAPDKSGLPSDRFSAERTGGSVSTLTIQRTQQEDSAVYLCASTRLAGMYEQYFGPGTRLTVT.

The chain carries TRBV30 and TRBJ2-7; 9 bases match TRBD1. The CDR3 is 13 amino acids. J was trimmed by 6 bases and V by 0 bases; bases with no gene match: 3. The V gene's germline CDR1 is GTSNPN and CDR2 SVGIG (reference sequence). CDR3 sequence: CAWSVTGGFEQYF. CDR3 coding DNA: TGTGCCTGGAGTGTAACAGGGGGCTTCGAGCAGTACTTC.

The chain employs TRBV29-1 and TRBJ2-2; TRBD1 aligns across 7 bases. The V and J ends lost 5 bases and 5 bases, in that order; junction bases with no gene match: 5. The CDR3 sequence is 13 residues long. The germline CDR1 and CDR2 sequences are SQVTM and ANQGSEA. Here the CDR3 reads CSVRGPGTGELFF. CDR3 nucleotide sequence: TGCAGCGTTAGGGGGCCGGGAACCGGGGAGCTGTTTTTT.

This sequence joins TRBV20-1 and TRBJ2-7; no definite D call. The CDR3 length is 11 residues. Germline lookup yields CDR1 DFQATT and CDR2 SNEGSKA (reference sequence). V dropped 3 bases and J dropped 7 bases, with 10 bases sitting between them. Here the CDR3 DNA reads TGCAGTGCTAGGACCCCCGGGGAGCAGTACTTC. Its translation: CSARTPGEQYF.

The chain combines TRBV19 with TRBJ2-1; 8 nucleotides match TRBD2. CDR3 length equals 17 residues. Trimming removed 3 bases from V and 4 bases from J; junction bases left unmatched: 11. The V gene's germline CDR1 is LNHDA and CDR2 SQIVND (reference sequence). In DNA form, the CDR3 reads TGTGCCAGTAGTATCGCGGGGGGCGTTTTCGGGTACAATGAGCAGTTCTTC. Translating it yields CASSIAGGVFGYNEQFF.

This clone was found once. V gene TRBV28 combines with J gene TRBJ2-7; 9 bases agree with TRBD2. This CDR3 contains 16 residues. Trimming took 6 bases from V and 0 from J; bases not matched to a gene: 9. From germline, CDR1 is MDHEN and CDR2 SYDVKM. The CDR3 sequence: CASSPRTSAFSYEQYF. Written as DNA, the CDR3 is TGTGCCAGCAGCCCGAGGACTAGCGCCTTCTCCTACGAGCAGTACTTC.

With respect to this clone: The same CDR3 is also encoded by other DNA sequences in this sample. The chain joins TRBV7-2 to TRBJ2-1, with D unresolved. With 5 bases removed from V and 0 bases from J, the gap between germline ends came to 8 bases. The germline gives CDR1 SGHTA, CDR2 FQGNSA. The CDR3 consists of 14 residues. CDR3 sequence reads: CASSLVPSYNEQFF. DNA of the CDR3: TGTGCCAGCAGCCTAGTCCCCTCCTACAATGAGCAGTTCTTC.

J is TRBJ2-7 and V is TRBV11-2; D remains unclear. The V end lost 0 bases, the J end lost 6 bases, and 9 bases lay between the germline ends. This CDR3 spans 13 amino acids. Looked up from germline, CDR1 is SGHAT and CDR2 is FQNNGV. This CDR3 reads CASSLDLGREQYF. As DNA, the CDR3 is TGTGCCAGCAGCTTAGATTTGGGCCGCGAGCAGTACTTC.

This sequence joins TRBV2 and TRBJ1-1, with no clear D. Germline CDR1 reads SNHLY; CDR2 reads FYNNEI. The V end was cut by 3 bases, the J end by 1 base, with 6 bases between. This CDR3 is built from 13 residues. The CDR3 reads CASSDGENTEAFF. DNA of the CDR3: TGTGCCAGCAGTGATGGGGAGAACACTGAAGCTTTCTTT.

This rearrangement joins TRBV29-1 to TRBJ2-3; tentative D call: TRBD2 (6 bases). The CDR3 consists of 13 residues. CDR1 and CDR2 (germline): SQVTM, ANQGSEA. V was trimmed by 8 bases and J by 4 bases, leaving 16 bases between them. The CDR3 bases are TGCAGCCTTTCACCTACGGGGGCAGATACGCAGTATTTT. Translated: CSLSPTGADTQYF.

The V and J genes are TRBV27 and TRBJ1-1; D might be TRBD1 (5 bases). This CDR3 is 13 amino acids long. Germline V gives CDR1 MNHEY, CDR2 SMNVEV (reference sequence). Deletions cut 3 bases from V and 4 bases from J, with 9 bases between. The CDR3: CASSFGGGTEAFF. The CDR3 DNA reads as TGTGCCAGCAGTTTCGGCGGGGGCACTGAAGCTTTCTTT.

The CDR3 sequence is CASSPSGRRNSPLHF. CDR3 DNA: TGCGCCAGCAGCCCGTCTGGCCGCAGGAATTCACCCCTCCACTTT. The chain combines TRBV5-1 with TRBJ1-6; no firm D call. V was shortened by 4 bases and J by 7 bases, with 15 bases between the two germline ends. This CDR3 comprises 15 residues. Looked up from germline, CDR1 is SGHRS and CDR2 is YFSETQ.

The chain joins TRBV15 to TRBJ1-5; 7 bases match TRBD1. Germline V gene data show CDR1 as LNHNV and CDR2 as YYDKDF (reference sequence). With 8 bases clipped from V and 14 bases from J, the junction kept 15 bases outside the gene matches. This CDR3 is built from 13 residues. The CDR3 DNA reads as TGTGCCACCGCGACAGGGCTAAATCAGCCAGAGCATTTT. Encoded protein: CATATGLNQPEHF.

This clone was seen a few times. The genes are TRBV4-1 and TRBJ2-1; the D gene is possibly TRBD2 (5 bases). This CDR3 has 17 amino acids. Trimming shortened V by 0 bases and J by 2 bases, and 14 bases separated the two germline ends. Germline V gene lookup returns CDR1 MGHRA and CDR2 YSYEKL. In DNA, the CDR3 is TGCGCCAGCAGCCAAGATCGAGGGATTTTGACCTACAATGAGCAGTTCTTC. As protein: CASSQDRGILTYNEQFF.

This clone was counted between two and nine times. This chain connects TRBV10-3 to TRBJ2-5; 7 bases are shared with TRBD1. With 6 bases clipped from V and 1 base from J, the junction kept 2 bases outside the gene matches. The CDR3 sequence is 13 residues long. The germline CDR1 and CDR2 sequences are ENHRY and SYGVKD. CDR3 region: CAISGTVQETQYF. In DNA, the CDR3 is TGTGCCATCAGCGGGACAGTCCAAGAGACCCAGTACTTC.

The genes are TRBV30 and TRBJ2-7; 7 bases match TRBD1. The CDR3 runs 13 residues. From germline, CDR1 is GTSNPN and CDR2 SVGIG (reference sequence). With V trimmed by 4 bases and J by 0 bases, 3 bases remained unmatched. CDR3 loop: CAWTRDSSYEQYF. In DNA form, the CDR3 reads TGTGCCTGGACCCGGGACAGCTCCTACGAGCAGTACTTC.

V and J are TRBV25-1 and TRBJ2-1; no reliable D call. The CDR3 is made up of 12 amino acids. CDR1 and CDR2 (germline): MGHDK, SYGVNS. V lost 6 bases and J 5 bases, leaving 8 bases between the germline ends. The CDR3 spells CASSAGHNEQFF. The CDR3 DNA sequence: TGTGCCAGCAGCGCCGGCCACAATGAGCAGTTCTTC.